What follows are 19 T cell receptor beta chains derived from one specimen sequenced in a study of vaccination and CD4 T cells after COVID-19. Indicated treatment: 10-day PBMC culture with coronavirus spike peptide pools or control peptides (ViraFEST assay). No antigen has been identified for these receptors. At the Johns Hopkins FTIC core, DNA taken from cultured CD4+ T cells was sequenced by way of the Oncomine TCR Beta short-read assay. Each CDR3 protein gets one entry after TCRdb re-called the PCR reads with MiXCR. The sample lists some 18,000 distinct CDR3 sequences; roughly 50% were seen once. The sequenced sample consisted of CD4+ T cells from blood, cultured in vitro. The receptors were gathered from a human donor who had recovered from COVID-19.

The chain couples TRBV7-8 to TRBJ1-3; D may be TRBD1 (5 bases). Trimming left V 5 bases short and J 8 bases short, with 7 bases between. Germline V gives CDR1 SGHVS, CDR2 FQNEAQ. This CDR3 is 11 amino acids long. This CDR3 reads CASSRGDTIYF. CDR3 DNA sequence: TGTGCCAGCAGCCGGGGGGACACCATATATTTT.

This sequence joins TRBV6-2 or TRBV6-3 and TRBJ2-5; the D gene is possibly TRBD1 (6 bases). Germline CDR1 is MNHEY and CDR2 is SVGEGT. V shed 11 bases and J shed 6 bases, with 22 bases lying between them. The CDR3 is made up of 14 amino acids. CDR3 sequence (DNA): TGTGCCGGGAGTGGACCAGGGGTCGAACAGACCCAGTACTTC. Protein: CAGSGPGVEQTQYF.

This clonotype was observed a handful of times. CDR3 sequence (DNA): TGTGCCAGCAGCCCCCGAGGGGGCAGGGGCACTGAAGCTTTCTTT. Translation gives CASSPRGGRGTEAFF. The chain is built from TRBV2 and TRBJ1-1, with TRBD1 identical over 7 bases. CDR1 SNHLY and CDR2 FYNNEI come from the germline V gene. J was trimmed by 4 bases and V by 6 bases; bases with no gene match: 11. The CDR3 consists of 15 residues.

The chain combines TRBV27 with TRBJ1-1; D is perhaps TRBD1 (5 bases). The CDR3 extends over 13 amino acids. Deletions cut 3 bases from V and 7 bases from J, with 12 bases between. The germline gives CDR1 MNHEY, CDR2 SMNVEV (reference sequence). CDR3 sequence reads: CASSFWGEGEAFF. The CDR3 DNA reads as TGTGCCAGCAGTTTTTGGGGCGAAGGTGAAGCTTTCTTT.

This sequence joins TRBV6-1 and TRBJ2-6; maybe TRBD2 (5 bases). Germline loops: CDR1 MNHNS, CDR2 SASEGT. V dropped 7 bases and J dropped 0 bases, with 7 bases sitting between them. This CDR3 region has 14 residues. CDR3 sequence: CASKRDSGANVLTF. For the CDR3, the DNA is TGTGCCAGCAAGAGGGACTCTGGGGCCAACGTCCTGACTTTC.

The chain uses TRBV12-3 or TRBV12-4 and TRBJ2-1; D may be TRBD2 (5 bases). Deletions cut 1 base from V and 6 bases from J, with 10 bases between. The CDR3 spans 14 residues. CDR3 loop: CASSLVREFNEQFF. The DNA for the CDR3 is TGTGCCAGCAGTTTAGTACGGGAATTCAATGAGCAGTTCTTC.

The rearrangement uses TRBV20-1 and TRBJ2-5; 12 bases align to TRBD2. This CDR3 contains 14 residues. The J segment lost 4 bases and the V segment lost 4 bases, leaving 4 bases of the junction unmatched. CDR1 DFQATT and CDR2 SNEGSKA come from the germline V gene (reference sequence). In DNA, the CDR3 is TGCAGTGCTACTAGCGGGAGGGTTCCAGAGACCCAGTACTTC. Protein: CSATSGRVPETQYF.

This clonotype was seen a single time. Sequence at one end of the junction differs from germline and may be a read error. The rearrangement links TRBV6-1 to TRBJ1-3; TRBD1 might be the D (6 bases). The CDR3 loop spans 15 amino acids. CDR1 and CDR2 from the germline V gene are MNHNS and SASEGT. CDR3 bases: TGTGCCAGCAGGCGACAGGAACCCTCTGGAAACACCATATATTTC. It yields the protein CASRRQEPSGNTIYF.

The chain links TRBV12-3 or TRBV12-4 to TRBJ1-5, with TRBD1 as a possible D gene (5 bases). The ends were cut back, 7 bases at V and 3 bases at J, with 16 bases in the middle. This CDR3 spans 15 amino acids. As DNA, the CDR3 is TGTGCCAGCACTTCGGGACGGTCCTACAATCAGCCCCAGCATTTT. It translates to CASTSGRSYNQPQHF.

V is TRBV24-1 and J is TRBJ1-1; possibly TRBD1 for D (5 bases). Between the trimmed V and J ends, which lost 6 bases and 1 base, there was a span of 8 bases. Germline V gene lookup returns CDR1 KGHDR and CDR2 SFDVKD. The CDR3 is 13 amino acids. The CDR3 coding sequence is TGTGCCACCAGTTCTCAGGGGAACACTGAAGCTTTCTTT. Its translation is CATSSQGNTEAFF.

This clonotype was observed a few times. J is TRBJ1-1 and V is TRBV10-3; D is unresolved. Trimming removed 11 bases from V and 3 bases from J, with 10 bases in between. CDR3 size: 11 residues. Germline values: CDR1 ENHRY, CDR2 SYGVKD. Here the CDR3 reads CASGRHTEAFF. The CDR3 coding sequence is TGTGCCTCGGGGAGGCACACTGAAGCTTTCTTT.

This clonotype was counted a few times. This chain joins TRBV6-1 and TRBJ1-2, with TRBD1 matching 9 bases. The CDR3 length is 16 residues. The germline V gene encodes CDR1 MNHNS and CDR2 SASEGT. V trimming: 6 bases; J trimming: 0 bases; junction bases outside the gene matches: 8. The CDR3 reads CASRKWTGVSNYGYTF. The CDR3 DNA reads TGTGCCAGCAGGAAATGGACAGGGGTATCTAACTATGGCTACACCTTC.

This clonotype was found a few times. The V call is TRBV10-1, the J call TRBJ1-6; TRBD1 might be the D (5 bases). Germline V gives CDR1 WNHNN, CDR2 SYGVQD (reference sequence). V was cut by 3 bases and J by 7 bases, with 10 bases left in between. CDR3 size: 14 residues. CDR3 sequence (DNA): TGCGCCAGCAGTGATGGGGGACCGAATTCACCCCTCCACTTT. It specifies CASSDGGPNSPLHF.

This chain uses TRBV28 with TRBJ1-5; tentatively, D is TRBD1 (5 bases). Per the germline V gene, CDR1 is MDHEN and CDR2 is SYDVKM. V lost 6 bases to trimming and J lost 4 bases, with 7 bases between them. This CDR3 has 12 amino acids. The CDR3 DNA sequence: TGTGCCAGCAGGGGGGGGAATCAGCCCCAGCATTTT. Translated: CASRGGNQPQHF.

This clonotype turned up a few times. The chain combines TRBV7-3 with TRBJ2-7; TRBD1 aligns across 11 bases. The V and J ends lost 3 bases and 2 bases, in that order; junction bases with no gene match: 0. The CDR3 is made up of 14 amino acids. Germline CDR1 and CDR2: SGHTA and FQGTGA. The CDR3 sequence: CASSLGQGAYEQYF. The CDR3 DNA reads TGTGCCAGCAGCTTGGGACAGGGGGCCTACGAGCAGTACTTC.

The V and J genes are TRBV20-1 and TRBJ2-5; D is ambiguous. Trimming shortened V by 0 bases and J by 4 bases, and 9 bases separated the two germline ends. The CDR3 runs 13 residues. Germline loops: CDR1 DFQATT, CDR2 SNEGSKA (reference sequence). DNA for the CDR3: TGCAGTGCTAGAGAGCACAGTGGAGAGACCCAGTACTTC. This gives the protein CSAREHSGETQYF.

This chain joins TRBV6-1 and TRBJ1-5; 7 bases fit TRBD1. V shed 6 bases, J shed 3 bases, and the junction held 8 bases outside the gene matches. The germline V gene has CDR1 MNHNS and CDR2 SASEGT. The CDR3 totals 15 residues. CDR3 amino acids: CASSHRGQINQPQHF. The CDR3, as DNA: TGTGCCAGCAGCCACAGGGGTCAGATCAATCAGCCCCAGCATTTT.

This clonotype has more than one count but fewer than ten. J is TRBJ1-6 and V is TRBV11-3, with TRBD1 matching over 7 bases. Germline CDR1 reads SGHNT; CDR2 reads YENEEA. The trim removed 1 base at V and 14 bases at J, leaving 11 bases unmatched. The CDR3 loop spans 15 amino acids. The CDR3 sequence: CASSLVGTANTALHF. CDR3 coding DNA: TGTGCCAGCAGCTTAGTTGGGACAGCGAATACGGCCCTCCACTTT. The variable domain in full, completed from reference TRBV11-3 and TRBJ1-6, reads EAGVVQSPRYKIIEKKQPVAFWCNPISGHNTLYWYLQNLGQGPELLIRYENEEAVDDSQLPKDRFSAERLKGVDSTLKIQPAELGDSAVYLCASSLVGTANTALHFGNGTRLTVT.

This chain uses TRBV7-2 with TRBJ1-1; 11 nucleotides line up with TRBD1. With 6 bases clipped from V and 10 bases from J, the junction kept 7 bases outside the gene matches. The CDR3 is made up of 13 amino acids. CDR1 is SGHTA, CDR2 FQGNSA, per germline. The CDR3 sequence is CASSPDRGRGAFF. CDR3 DNA sequence: TGTGCCAGCAGTCCGGACAGGGGGCGCGGAGCTTTCTTT. The full variable domain, with the rest looked up from reference TRBV7-2 and TRBJ1-1, is GAGVSQSPSNKVTEKGKDVELRCDPISGHTALYWYRQSLGQGLEFLIYFQGNSAPDKSGLPSDRFSAERTGGSVSTLTIQRTQQEDSAVYLCASSPDRGRGAFFGQGTRLTVV.